The rows below give T cell receptor beta chains drawn from one sample of a study of cytomegalovirus exposure and HLA in healthy donors. The repertoire was sequenced with immunoSEQ multiplex PCR; TCRdb's copy has only in-frame clones and lacks some. The sample includes about 93,000 clones, roughly four fifths of them seen just once. The sequenced material came from PBMCs. The receptors were sampled from a man aged 25-45 years in good health and CMV-seronegative. CDR3s include the opening cysteine and the closing phenylalanine or tryptophan. Each record gives: J gene, V gene, clone size, D gene, CDR3 protein, CDR3 DNA. The D gene is left open where the match is weak. Clone sizes are given selectively: once, few, many, or a class where the clone is expanded.

J gene: TRBJ2-3; V gene: TRBV5-1; clone size: NA; D gene: NA; CDR3 protein: CASSLSGAHTDTQYF; CDR3 DNA: TGCGCCAGCAGCTTGAGTGGGGCGCACACAGATACGCAGTATTTT
J gene: TRBJ2-3; V gene: TRBV9; clone size: NA; D gene: TRBD2; CDR3 protein: CASSDASGASTDTQYF; CDR3 DNA: TGTGCCAGCAGCGACGCTAGCGGGGCAAGCACAGATACGCAGTATTTT
J gene: TRBJ1-2; V gene: TRBV10-3; clone size: NA; D gene: NA; CDR3 protein: CAISDGSNYGYTF; CDR3 DNA: TGTGCCATCAGTGACGGTTCTAACTATGGCTACACCTTC
J gene: TRBJ2-5; V gene: TRBV19; clone size: NA; D gene: TRBD1; CDR3 protein: CASSLQGAQQETQYF; CDR3 DNA: TGTGCCAGTAGTCTGCAGGGGGCGCAACAAGAGACCCAGTACTTC
J gene: TRBJ2-7; V gene: TRBV7-2; clone size: NA; D gene: NA; CDR3 protein: CASSLEGISTYEQYF; CDR3 DNA: TGTGCCAGCAGCTTGGAAGGCATTAGCACCTACGAGCAGTACTTC
J gene: TRBJ2-5; V gene: TRBV25-1; clone size: NA; D gene: TRBD2; CDR3 protein: CASSEPGLATQETQYF; CDR3 DNA: TGTGCCAGCAGTGAGCCGGGACTAGCTACACAAGAGACCCAGTACTTC
J gene: TRBJ2-1; V gene: TRBV19; clone size: NA; D gene: TRBD1; CDR3 protein: CASEDRGSYNEQFF; CDR3 DNA: TGTGCCAGCGAAGACAGGGGCTCCTACAATGAGCAGTTCTTC
J gene: TRBJ1-4; V gene: TRBV9; clone size: few; D gene: NA; CDR3 protein: CASSVEPGVGEKLFF; CDR3 DNA: TGTGCCAGCAGCGTAGAACCAGGGGTTGGTGAAAAACTGTTTTTT
J gene: TRBJ2-6; V gene: TRBV7-8; clone size: NA; D gene: TRBD1; CDR3 protein: CASSSDPLPGQYSGANVLTF; CDR3 DNA: TGTGCCAGCAGCTCCGACCCGCTGCCGGGACAGTACTCTGGGGCCAACGTCCTGACTTTC
J gene: TRBJ2-2; V gene: TRBV5-1; clone size: NA; D gene: NA; CDR3 protein: CASSPGRGEHTGELFF; CDR3 DNA: TGCGCCAGCAGCCCAGGACGGGGAGAGCACACCGGGGAGCTGTTTTTT
J gene: TRBJ2-2; V gene: TRBV7-3; clone size: NA; D gene: NA; CDR3 protein: CASSLGVGELFF; CDR3 DNA: TGTGCCAGCAGCCTAGGGGTCGGGGAGCTGTTTTTT
J gene: TRBJ2-2; V gene: TRBV7-2; clone size: NA; D gene: NA; CDR3 protein: CASSWGQVTGELFF; CDR3 DNA: TGTGCCAGCAGCTGGGGACAAGTCACCGGGGAGCTGTTTTTT
J gene: TRBJ1-1; V gene: TRBV13; clone size: NA; D gene: TRBD1; CDR3 protein: CASSFARTGWERTEAFF; CDR3 DNA: TGTGCCAGCAGCTTTGCCCGGACAGGGTGGGAGAGAACTGAAGCTTTCTTT
J gene: TRBJ1-1; V gene: TRBV16; clone size: NA; D gene: TRBD1; CDR3 protein: CASSQPDRTNTEAFF; CDR3 DNA: TGTGCCAGCAGCCAGCCGGACAGGACGAACACTGAAGCTTTCTTT
J gene: TRBJ1-2; V gene: TRBV28; clone size: NA; D gene: NA; CDR3 protein: CASRRTDTVNYGYTF; CDR3 DNA: TGTGCCAGCAGGCGAACCGACACCGTCAACTATGGCTACACCTTC
J gene: TRBJ2-3; V gene: TRBV27; clone size: NA; D gene: TRBD2; CDR3 protein: CASSLGLAADTQYF; CDR3 DNA: TGTGCCAGCAGTTTAGGTCTAGCGGCAGATACGCAGTATTTT
J gene: TRBJ2-2; V gene: TRBV9; clone size: NA; D gene: TRBD1; CDR3 protein: CASSVGQGTGELFF; CDR3 DNA: TGTGCCAGCAGCGTGGGACAGGGGACCGGGGAGCTGTTTTTT
J gene: TRBJ2-3; V gene: TRBV5-1; clone size: NA; D gene: TRBD2; CDR3 protein: CASSLERGVTDTQYF; CDR3 DNA: TGCGCCAGCAGTCTGGAGCGGGGGGTCACAGATACGCAGTATTTT
J gene: TRBJ1-3; V gene: TRBV5-4; clone size: NA; D gene: TRBD1; CDR3 protein: CASSLDRGKGNTIYF; CDR3 DNA: TGTGCCAGCAGCTTGGACAGGGGAAAAGGAAACACCATATATTTT
J gene: TRBJ2-1; V gene: TRBV2; clone size: NA; D gene: TRBD2; CDR3 protein: CASSSGGGNEQFF; CDR3 DNA: TGTGCCAGCTCTAGCGGGGGGGGCAATGAGCAGTTCTTC
J gene: TRBJ2-3; V gene: TRBV2; clone size: NA; D gene: NA; CDR3 protein: CASRTRRGLSDTQYF; CDR3 DNA: TGTGCCAGCAGGACCCGGCGTGGGCTTTCAGATACGCAGTATTTT
J gene: TRBJ1-1; V gene: TRBV16; clone size: NA; D gene: NA; CDR3 protein: CASSQYRVNTEAFF; CDR3 DNA: TGTGCCAGCAGCCAATACAGGGTAAACACTGAAGCTTTCTTT
J gene: TRBJ2-1; V gene: TRBV7-9; clone size: once; D gene: NA; CDR3 protein: CASSPRSANSYNEQFF; CDR3 DNA: TGTGCCAGCAGCCCCCGGTCCGCTAACTCCTACAATGAGCAGTTCTTC
J gene: TRBJ2-3; V gene: TRBV6-4; clone size: NA; D gene: TRBD2; CDR3 protein: CASSGLAGDTDTQYF; CDR3 DNA: TGTGCCAGCAGTGGACTAGCGGGAGACACAGATACGCAGTATTTT
J gene: TRBJ1-1; V gene: TRBV7-9; clone size: NA; D gene: TRBD1; CDR3 protein: CSSSHPGQGAKGVNTEAFF; CDR3 DNA: TGTTCCAGCAGCCACCCCGGACAGGGGGCTAAAGGAGTGAACACTGAAGCTTTCTTT
J gene: TRBJ2-3; V gene: TRBV11-1; clone size: NA; D gene: NA; CDR3 protein: CASSLDGITDTQYF; CDR3 DNA: TGTGCCAGCAGCTTAGATGGCATCACAGATACGCAGTATTTT
J gene: TRBJ2-3; V gene: TRBV29-1; clone size: NA; D gene: NA; CDR3 protein: CSVEGGSKGRGTDTQYF; CDR3 DNA: TGCAGCGTTGAAGGCGGTTCGAAAGGCAGGGGCACAGATACGCAGTATTTT
J gene: TRBJ1-3; V gene: TRBV2; clone size: NA; D gene: NA; CDR3 protein: CASSDFRRTATF; CDR3 DNA: TGTGCCAGCAGTGATTTCCGTCGGACTGCAACTTTT
J gene: TRBJ2-6; V gene: TRBV7-8; clone size: NA; D gene: NA; CDR3 protein: CASSLGPWSGANVLTF; CDR3 DNA: TGTGCCAGCAGCTTAGGGCCTTGGTCTGGGGCCAACGTCCTGACTTTC
J gene: TRBJ2-5; V gene: TRBV9; clone size: NA; D gene: TRBD1; CDR3 protein: CASSGQGRETQYF; CDR3 DNA: TGTGCCAGCAGCGGACAGGGGCGAGAGACCCAGTACTTC
J gene: TRBJ1-2; V gene: TRBV5-6; clone size: NA; D gene: TRBD1; CDR3 protein: CASSPGQGLYGYTF; CDR3 DNA: TGTGCCAGCAGCCCGGGACAGGGCCTCTATGGCTACACCTTC
J gene: TRBJ2-7; V gene: TRBV7-2; clone size: NA; D gene: NA; CDR3 protein: CASSPWTATVSEQYF; CDR3 DNA: TGTGCCAGCAGCCCGTGGACAGCGACAGTGAGCGAGCAGTACTTC
J gene: TRBJ1-1; V gene: TRBV6-5; clone size: few; D gene: TRBD1; CDR3 protein: CASSTPGGNLGAFF; CDR3 DNA: TGTGCCAGCAGTACGCCAGGGGGCAATTTGGGAGCTTTCTTT
J gene: TRBJ1-4; V gene: TRBV19; clone size: NA; D gene: NA; CDR3 protein: CASSRTENEKLFF; CDR3 DNA: TGTGCCAGTAGTCGAACCGAGAATGAAAAACTGTTTTTT
J gene: TRBJ1-1; V gene: TRBV5-4; clone size: NA; D gene: TRBD1; CDR3 protein: CASSLGDRWGENTEAFF; CDR3 DNA: TGTGCCAGCAGCTTGGGGGACAGGTGGGGTGAGAACACTGAAGCTTTCTTT
J gene: TRBJ2-2; V gene: TRBV6-5; clone size: NA; D gene: TRBD2; CDR3 protein: CASTAGASGGGELFF; CDR3 DNA: TGTGCCAGCACCGCCGGGGCTAGCGGGGGCGGGGAGCTGTTTTTT
J gene: TRBJ1-2; V gene: TRBV11-3; clone size: NA; D gene: NA; CDR3 protein: CASSLEQDFYGYTF; CDR3 DNA: TGTGCCAGCAGCTTAGAACAAGATTTCTATGGCTACACCTTC
J gene: TRBJ2-2; V gene: TRBV5-4; clone size: NA; D gene: TRBD1; CDR3 protein: CASSPGTGGTGELFF; CDR3 DNA: TGTGCCAGCAGCCCCGGGACAGGGGGCACCGGGGAGCTGTTTTTT
J gene: TRBJ1-2; V gene: TRBV6-5; clone size: NA; D gene: NA; CDR3 protein: CASSLDSNYGYTF; CDR3 DNA: TGTGCCAGCAGCTTAGACAGTAACTATGGCTACACCTTC
J gene: TRBJ1-1; V gene: TRBV9; clone size: few; D gene: NA; CDR3 protein: CASSREGGRGATEAFF; CDR3 DNA: TGTGCCAGCAGTAGGGAGGGGGGAAGAGGGGCCACTGAAGCTTTCTTT
J gene: TRBJ2-7; V gene: TRBV29-1; clone size: few; D gene: NA; CDR3 protein: CSVEGSGGGEQYF; CDR3 DNA: TGCAGCGTTGAGGGATCCGGAGGTGGCGAGCAGTACTTC
J gene: TRBJ2-1; V gene: TRBV9; clone size: NA; D gene: TRBD2; CDR3 protein: CASSQERGLAGTNEQFF; CDR3 DNA: TGTGCCAGCAGCCAGGAAAGAGGACTAGCGGGAACGAATGAGCAGTTCTTC
J gene: TRBJ2-2; V gene: TRBV27; clone size: NA; D gene: NA; CDR3 protein: CASTEWRQANTGELFF; CDR3 DNA: TGTGCCAGCACCGAGTGGCGCCAGGCGAACACCGGGGAGCTGTTTTTT
J gene: TRBJ2-1; V gene: TRBV9; clone size: NA; D gene: TRBD2; CDR3 protein: CASSVADAGGHHYEQFF; CDR3 DNA: TGTGCCAGCAGCGTAGCTGACGCGGGGGGGCATCATTATGAGCAGTTCTTC
J gene: TRBJ1-2; V gene: TRBV5-5; clone size: NA; D gene: TRBD1; CDR3 protein: CASSWTGSGYTF; CDR3 DNA: TGTGCCAGCAGCTGGACAGGGTCCGGCTACACCTTC
J gene: TRBJ1-1; V gene: TRBV18; clone size: NA; D gene: TRBD1; CDR3 protein: CASSRGVQGAIYTEAFF; CDR3 DNA: TGTGCCAGCTCACGAGGAGTACAGGGGGCGATTTACACTGAAGCTTTCTTT
J gene: TRBJ1-2; V gene: TRBV18; clone size: NA; D gene: NA; CDR3 protein: CASSPPPGIGGYTF; CDR3 DNA: TGTGCCAGCTCACCACCGCCAGGGATTGGCGGCTACACCTTC
J gene: TRBJ1-1; V gene: TRBV13; clone size: few; D gene: TRBD1; CDR3 protein: CASSPQPTGGHTEAFF; CDR3 DNA: TGTGCCAGCAGCCCTCAACCTACAGGGGGCCACACTGAAGCTTTCTTT
J gene: TRBJ2-2; V gene: TRBV19; clone size: NA; D gene: NA; CDR3 protein: CASSTGIGELFF; CDR3 DNA: TGTGCCAGTAGTACGGGTATTGGGGAGCTGTTTTTT
J gene: TRBJ2-1; V gene: TRBV7-2; clone size: NA; D gene: NA; CDR3 protein: CASSDSSLAYNEQFF; CDR3 DNA: TGTGCCAGCAGCGACAGCTCCTTAGCTTACAATGAGCAGTTCTTC
J gene: TRBJ1-2; V gene: TRBV4-1; clone size: NA; D gene: NA; CDR3 protein: CASSIARTSMDGYTF; CDR3 DNA: TGCGCCAGCAGCATAGCACGGACATCGATGGATGGCTACACCTTC
J gene: TRBJ2-2; V gene: TRBV27; clone size: NA; D gene: NA; CDR3 protein: CASSPSIGELFF; CDR3 DNA: TGTGCCAGCAGTCCCAGTATAGGGGAGCTGTTTTTT
J gene: TRBJ2-2; V gene: TRBV27; clone size: NA; D gene: TRBD1; CDR3 protein: CASSLRDRGRRKAGELFF; CDR3 DNA: TGTGCCAGCAGTTTACGGGACAGGGGGAGGAGAAAGGCCGGGGAGCTGTTTTTT
J gene: TRBJ2-3; V gene: TRBV6-5; clone size: NA; D gene: NA; CDR3 protein: CASSAARGTQYF; CDR3 DNA: TGTGCCAGCAGCGCAGCCAGGGGTACGCAGTATTTT
J gene: TRBJ2-1; V gene: TRBV9; clone size: NA; D gene: NA; CDR3 protein: CASSVSVGGAGSYNEQFF; CDR3 DNA: TGTGCCAGCAGCGTATCTGTTGGGGGCGCCGGATCCTACAATGAGCAGTTCTTC
J gene: TRBJ1-6; V gene: TRBV11-2; clone size: NA; D gene: TRBD1; CDR3 protein: CASSVYRGPSSPLHF; CDR3 DNA: TGTGCCAGCAGCGTGTACAGGGGGCCGTCCTCACCCCTCCACTTT
J gene: TRBJ2-1; V gene: TRBV2; clone size: NA; D gene: TRBD2; CDR3 protein: CASSERTSGRMNEQFF; CDR3 DNA: TGTGCCAGCAGCGAAAGGACTAGCGGGAGGATGAATGAGCAGTTCTTC